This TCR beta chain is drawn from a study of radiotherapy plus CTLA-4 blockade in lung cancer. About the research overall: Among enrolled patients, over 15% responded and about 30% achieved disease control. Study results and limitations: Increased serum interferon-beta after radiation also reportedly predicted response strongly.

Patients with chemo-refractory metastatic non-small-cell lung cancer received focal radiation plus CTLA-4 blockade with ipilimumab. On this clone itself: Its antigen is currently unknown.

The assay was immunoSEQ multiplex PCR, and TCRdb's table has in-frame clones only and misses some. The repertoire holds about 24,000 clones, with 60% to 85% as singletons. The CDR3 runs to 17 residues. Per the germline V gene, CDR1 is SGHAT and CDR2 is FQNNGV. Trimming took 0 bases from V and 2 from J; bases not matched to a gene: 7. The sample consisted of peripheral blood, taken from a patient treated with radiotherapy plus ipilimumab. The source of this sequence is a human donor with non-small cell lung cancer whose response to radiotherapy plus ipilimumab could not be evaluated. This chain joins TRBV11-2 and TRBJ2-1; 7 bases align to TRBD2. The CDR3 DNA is TGTGCCAGCAGCTTAGATCTAAATGCGGGAGCCTACAATGAGCAGTTCTTC. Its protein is CASSLDLNAGAYNEQFF.